Reported below is one TCR beta chain. The CDR3 is cut off 3 residues early in the read; its end comes from the germline J gene. This entry belongs to a study of T cells in women clearing cervical HPV infection. Clones were read by immunoSEQ multiplex PCR, and TCRdb kept only the in-frame ones, dropping some. This sample lists 40,000 to 60,000 clones; its ten largest clones have 0.8% to 1%. Germline loops: CDR1 KGHSH, CDR2 LQKENI. This CDR3 spans 15 amino acids. The sequenced material came from blood buffy coat. The TCR comes from a woman between 18 and 70 years old with a cervical HPV16 infection that either progressed to CIN3+ or cleared (not recorded which). The J gene is TRBJ1-2, the V gene TRBV18; 11 bases are shared with TRBD1. This CDR3 is CASSPSGQGAGDYTF. The part of the CDR3 DNA that was read is TGTGCCAGCTCACCATCCGGACAGGGGGCAGGCGAC.